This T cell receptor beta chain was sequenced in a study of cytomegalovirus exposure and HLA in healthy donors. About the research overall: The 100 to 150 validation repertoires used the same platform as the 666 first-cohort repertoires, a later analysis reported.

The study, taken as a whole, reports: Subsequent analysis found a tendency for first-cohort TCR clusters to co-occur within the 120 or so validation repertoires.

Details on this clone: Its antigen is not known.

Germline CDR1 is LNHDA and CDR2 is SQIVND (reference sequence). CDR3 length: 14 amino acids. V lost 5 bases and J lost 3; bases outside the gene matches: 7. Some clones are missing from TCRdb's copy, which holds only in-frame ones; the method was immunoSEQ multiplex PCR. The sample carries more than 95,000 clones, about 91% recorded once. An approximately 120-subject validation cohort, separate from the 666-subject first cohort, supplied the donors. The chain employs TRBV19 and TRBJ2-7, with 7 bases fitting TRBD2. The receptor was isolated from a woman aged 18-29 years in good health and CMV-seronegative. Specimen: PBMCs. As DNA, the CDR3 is TGTGCCAGTAGTGACGGACTAGGGGTCTACGAGCAGTACTTC. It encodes CASSDGLGVYEQYF.